This entry features one TCR beta chain sequence. This record belongs to a study of OX40 agonist ivuxolimab in advanced cancers. The CDR3 loop spans 13 amino acids. Germline V lookup: CDR1 MNHNS, CDR2 SASEGT. V was shortened by 0 bases and J by 3 bases, with 5 bases between the two germline ends. The data were produced by immunoSEQ multiplex PCR, yet TCRdb's version contains in-frame clones alone and is incomplete. Counted here are 85,000 to 120,000 clones, 90% occurring once; the ten biggest clones make up approximately 0.5%. The source material was CD4+ or CD8+ T cells sorted from blood, sampled in a trial of the OX40 agonist ivuxolimab. The chain employs TRBV6-1 and TRBJ1-1; D is unclear. This TCR derives from an adult with an advanced solid tumor such as melanoma, head and neck, liver or kidney cancer. Written as DNA, the CDR3 is TGTGCCAGCAGTGAAGCGCGAGACACTGAAGCTTTCTTT. Amino acids: CASSEARDTEAFF.